Given below is one TCR beta chain in context. Its antigen is not identified. An end of the junction differs from the germline gene, which may be a read error. These data come from a study of CD8+CD57+ T cells in acquired aplastic anemia. As for the study in general: DNA per sorted CD4+ or CD8+ sample ranged 0.2 to 27.4 ug, averaging around 3 ug. Healthy donors yielded some 11 million CD4+ cell reads on average.

This CDR3 region has 13 residues. Germline CDR1 is DFQATT and CDR2 is SNEGSKA (reference sequence). Using genomic DNA as the template, TCR beta VDJ and CDR3 profiling was carried out. From the reads, TCRdb called clonotypes with MiXCR, one entry per CDR3 protein. The sample consists of about 190,000 distinct CDR3 sequences, less than 70% of them appearing once. Findings of the study overall: CD8+ Simpson's diversity did not differ significantly between patients and controls.

The TCR originated in a human donor in good health, serving as a control. This chain joins TRBV20-1 and TRBJ1-2, with TRBD1 matching 12 bases. Material: sorted CD4+, CD8+, or CD8+CD57+ T cells (not recorded which) from PBMCs. The CDR3: CSAHGTGGIGYAF. CDR3 DNA sequence: TGCAGTGCACATGGGACAGGGGGCATTGGCTACGCCTTC.